This is a list of T cell receptor beta chains from one sample in a study of Graves' ophthalmopathy and Graves' hyperthyroidism. From the multiplex PCR reads, TCRdb called clonotypes with MiXCR, one entry per CDR3 protein. This repertoire shows over 500,000 distinct CDR3 sequences, 20% to 25% found once; its top ten account for about 6.6%. Sequencing was performed on peripheral blood. The source of these receptors is a woman in her late teens or twenties with stable Graves' hyperthyroidism. Some clones in this sample may be carry-over from other donors' samples. Each CDR3 is given with its conserved first and last residue. The order of the fields is V gene, CDR3 protein.

V gene: TRBV27; CDR3 protein: CASHDRGQTEAFF
V gene: TRBV28; CDR3 protein: CASSLPLTFTEAFF
V gene: TRBV11-2; CDR3 protein: CASSLKPGGEQYF
V gene: TRBV15; CDR3 protein: CATSRGDTGSGELFF
V gene: TRBV6-1; CDR3 protein: CASRGQVLDEQYF
V gene: TRBV27; CDR3 protein: CASSPLSSSNQPQHF
V gene: TRBV4-1; CDR3 protein: CASSQESAGEVGELFF
V gene: TRBV11-2; CDR3 protein: CASSLGAGGTGELFF
V gene: TRBV29-1; CDR3 protein: CSVGVVGQPQHF
V gene: TRBV20-1; CDR3 protein: CSARDQGRLKETQYF
V gene: TRBV6-2/TRBV6-3; CDR3 protein: CASRPSGGPDEQYF
V gene: TRBV2; CDR3 protein: CASSETGTDYGYTF
V gene: TRBV2; CDR3 protein: CASSVLGTESFYGYTF
V gene: TRBV20-1; CDR3 protein: CSARDGLAGFLYEQYF
V gene: TRBV5-1; CDR3 protein: CASSPQGQGNQPQHF
V gene: TRBV9; CDR3 protein: CASSPGTGTRGYTF
V gene: TRBV6-1; CDR3 protein: CASSGTEYSNQPQHF
V gene: TRBV19; CDR3 protein: CASSMGGPRTEAFF
V gene: TRBV6-1; CDR3 protein: CASTPRGQNNSPLHF
V gene: TRBV29-1; CDR3 protein: CSVETRRDTEAFF
V gene: TRBV14; CDR3 protein: CASSQGENQPQHF
V gene: TRBV29-1; CDR3 protein: CSVVGGTEAFF
V gene: TRBV28; CDR3 protein: CASTPYERETQYF
V gene: TRBV7-9; CDR3 protein: CAGSHNAGGAKNIQYF
V gene: TRBV6-1; CDR3 protein: CASTLDRGLYGYTF
V gene: TRBV20-1; CDR3 protein: CSARDLTVRSYEQYF
V gene: TRBV11-2; CDR3 protein: CASSLGHTDTQYF
V gene: TRBV28; CDR3 protein: CASSPLTGDYLSSEKLFF
V gene: TRBV27; CDR3 protein: CASSLFRGGTEAFF
V gene: TRBV10-3; CDR3 protein: CAISGTGNNQPQHF
V gene: TRBV30; CDR3 protein: CAWSSRGLAGGEQYF
V gene: TRBV10-3; CDR3 protein: CAISDPQGGIVAFF
V gene: TRBV7-9; CDR3 protein: CASSPSIISTEAFF
V gene: TRBV6-1; CDR3 protein: CASIGTGNQPQHF
V gene: TRBV5-1; CDR3 protein: CASSLWTSLAKNIQYF
V gene: TRBV28; CDR3 protein: CASSQKYGYTF
V gene: TRBV6-1; CDR3 protein: CASSEAYNLAEAFF
V gene: TRBV7-2; CDR3 protein: CASSLDANTGELFF
V gene: TRBV27; CDR3 protein: CASSFTDTPYGYTF
V gene: TRBV7-2; CDR3 protein: CASSSQGASREAFF
V gene: TRBV28; CDR3 protein: CASSLLTGQPRSYEQYF
V gene: TRBV30; CDR3 protein: CAWERGPEAFF
V gene: TRBV5-1; CDR3 protein: CVSSLEGGDQPQHF
V gene: TRBV20-1; CDR3 protein: CSARGTSGRGTGELFF
V gene: TRBV7-3; CDR3 protein: CASSLTGGRGNTIYF
V gene: TRBV7-9; CDR3 protein: CASSRRDRGWTEAFF
V gene: TRBV5-1; CDR3 protein: CASSSTLAGRYEQYF
V gene: TRBV4-1; CDR3 protein: CASSQGTGRKNIQYF
V gene: TRBV28; CDR3 protein: CASSFSLSYEQYF
V gene: TRBV28; CDR3 protein: CASSYTTGVGGYTF
V gene: TRBV11-2; CDR3 protein: CASSLASGEFYEQYF
V gene: TRBV18; CDR3 protein: CASSPSTNYGYTF
V gene: TRBV12-3/TRBV12-4; CDR3 protein: CASSTRDGERETQYF